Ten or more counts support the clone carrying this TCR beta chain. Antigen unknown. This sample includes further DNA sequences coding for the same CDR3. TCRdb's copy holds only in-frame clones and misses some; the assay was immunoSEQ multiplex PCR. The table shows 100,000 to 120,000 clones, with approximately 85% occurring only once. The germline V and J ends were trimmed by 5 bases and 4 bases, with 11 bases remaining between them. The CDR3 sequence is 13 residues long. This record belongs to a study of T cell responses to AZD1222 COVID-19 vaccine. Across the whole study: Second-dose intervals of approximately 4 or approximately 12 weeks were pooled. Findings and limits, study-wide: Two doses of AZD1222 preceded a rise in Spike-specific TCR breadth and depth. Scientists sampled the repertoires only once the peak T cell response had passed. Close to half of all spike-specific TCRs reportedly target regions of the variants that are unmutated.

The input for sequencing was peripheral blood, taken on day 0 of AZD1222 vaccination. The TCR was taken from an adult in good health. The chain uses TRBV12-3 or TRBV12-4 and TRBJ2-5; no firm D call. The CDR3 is CASSPPEGETQYF. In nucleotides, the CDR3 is TGTGCCAGCAGTCCCCCGGAAGGAGAGACCCAGTACTTC.